The rows below give T cell receptor beta chains drawn from one sample of a study of cytomegalovirus exposure and HLA in healthy donors. Clones were sequenced by immunoSEQ multiplex PCR, and TCRdb holds only the in-frame ones, with some missing. The sample includes around 150,000 clones, about 80% of them seen just once. The sequencing input was PBMCs. The receptors were sampled from a man aged 18 to 30 in good health and CMV-seropositive. Each CDR3 is given with its conserved first and last residue. D genes are given only for firm matches. Clone size, where shown, is once, few, many, or a class for clones that have expanded.

j_call clone_size d_call v_call cdr3_nt cdr3_aa
TRBJ2-4 - TRBD1 TRBV14 TGTGCCAGCAGCCAGCAGACAGGGTACGGCATTCAGTACTTC CASSQQTGYGIQYF
TRBJ2-7 - - TRBV27 TGTGCCAGCAGTCACCGGACAGGAGGGATAGAGCAGTACTTC CASSHRTGGIEQYF
TRBJ1-5 - - TRBV7-2 TGTGCCAGCAGCGGGACTTTAAATCAGCCCCAGCATTTT CASSGTLNQPQHF
TRBJ2-2 - TRBD1 TRBV27 TGTGCCAGCAGTTGGACATCCGGGACAGTTATGTCCGGGGAGCTGTTTTTT CASSWTSGTVMSGELFF
TRBJ2-7 - - TRBV10-2 TGCGCCAGCAGTGAGACAGCTATCTACGAGCAGTACTTC CASSETAIYEQYF
TRBJ1-6 - - TRBV30 TGTGCCTGGAGTGTACGTCGACAGCCCGACCGGAGAACCCTCCACTTT CAWSVRRQPDRRTLHF
TRBJ2-2 - TRBD2 TRBV28 TGTGCCAGCAGCCAACAGCGGGGACTAGCGGGAGTTACTGCCGGGGAGCTGTTTTTT CASSQQRGLAGVTAGELFF
TRBJ1-1 - - TRBV29-1 TGCAGCGTTGGACAAAGGGGACAGAACACTGAAGCTTTCTTT CSVGQRGQNTEAFF
TRBJ1-1 - TRBD1 TRBV5-1 TGCGCCAGCAGCACTTCCGGGACAGGGAACACTGAAGCTTTCTTT CASSTSGTGNTEAFF
TRBJ1-1 - - TRBV9 TGTGCCAGCAGCGTAATGGTGGGGGGTGAGGCTTTCTTT CASSVMVGGEAFF
TRBJ2-3 - - TRBV4-1 TGCGCCAGCAGCCAAGATGAAATGTGGGGGCGCACAGATACGCAGTATTTT CASSQDEMWGRTDTQYF
TRBJ1-2 - TRBD1 TRBV5-6 TGTGCCAGCAGCTCGATGGACAGGCCAAACTATGGCTACACCTTC CASSSMDRPNYGYTF
TRBJ2-6 few - TRBV9 TGTGCCAGCAGCGTAGCAGGCGTCTCTGGGGCCAACGTCCTGACTTTC CASSVAGVSGANVLTF
TRBJ1-2 - TRBD1 TRBV28 TGTGCCAGCAGTCCCCGGGACAGGGGGCGCCGAGCTAACTATGGCTACACCTTC CASSPRDRGRRANYGYTF
TRBJ1-1 - - TRBV10-3 TGTGCCATCAGGACCGGACAGCCAAACACTGAAGCTTTCTTT CAIRTGQPNTEAFF
TRBJ2-1 - - TRBV6-5 TGTGCCAGCAGATCTAGCGCTTCCTCCTACAATGAGCAGTTCTTC CASRSSASSYNEQFF
TRBJ2-7 - TRBD2 TRBV2 TGTGCCAGCGCGTGGGGCGGGAGTAACGAGCAGTACTTC CASAWGGSNEQYF
TRBJ1-6 - TRBD1 TRBV7-9 TGTGCCAGCAACCTAGGACAGGGACCTTCACCCCTCCACTTT CASNLGQGPSPLHF
TRBJ2-3 - TRBD2 TRBV7-8 TGTGCCAGCAGCTACGACAGATACGGGGGGGCCGAAGATACGCAGTATTTT CASSYDRYGGAEDTQYF
TRBJ2-1 - - TRBV28 TGTGCCAGCATTTCCCGTCTAGCGCCCTACAATGAGCAGTTCTTC CASISRLAPYNEQFF
TRBJ2-1 - - TRBV27 TGTGCCAGCAGTTCGGCTCCTACTCGGGATCAGTTCTTC CASSSAPTRDQFF
TRBJ2-5 - - TRBV6-1 TGTGCCACTAACCAGGGACTGAACGGAGAGACCCAGTACTTC CATNQGLNGETQYF
TRBJ1-1 few TRBD1 TRBV7-2 TGTGCCAGCAGCCAAGACAGGGATTCTGAAGCTTTCTTT CASSQDRDSEAFF
TRBJ2-5 - - TRBV6-6 TGTGCCAGCAGTTACCCGAGGGCGAGGGAGGGGGGGACCCAGTACTTC CASSYPRAREGGTQYF
TRBJ2-2 - TRBD1 TRBV5-4 TGTGCCAGCAGCTTGACAGGGGGACCTACCGGGGAGCTGTTTTTT CASSLTGGPTGELFF
TRBJ1-1 once - TRBV28 TGTGCCAGCAGTCAGCTGGACGGGAAACCTGAAGCTTTCTTT CASSQLDGKPEAFF